This T cell receptor (beta chain) was sequenced in a study of T cell responses to AZD1222 COVID-19 vaccine. A note on this clone: Its specificity is not known.

Study findings and constraints: The donor cohort was predominantly white British with a female majority, and clonal diversity may have been underestimated.

The assay was immunoSEQ multiplex PCR, and TCRdb's table has in-frame clones only and misses some. The data show some 150,000 clones, approximately 95% seen once. The CDR3 length is 18 residues. In germline, CDR1 is KGHDR, CDR2 SFDVKD. V shed 3 bases and J shed 4 bases, with 21 bases lying between them. Sequencing was performed on peripheral blood, taken on day 0 of MenACWY control vaccination. The source is an adult in good health. The J gene is TRBJ1-5, the V gene TRBV24-1; possible D gene TRBD1, 6 bases. The CDR3 nucleotides read TGTGCCACCAGTGATCTCGAACTCCTAACAGGGTGTAATCAGCCCCAGCATTTT. Its translation: CATSDLELLTGCNQPQHF.